This T cell receptor beta chain was recorded in a study of OX40 agonist ivuxolimab in advanced cancers. Study as a whole: Patients were dosed intravenously with ivuxolimab at 0.01 to 10 mg/kg every 2 weeks. General study findings and limits: Clonal expansion was seen in CD4+ and CD8+ blood T cells by week 6 at 0.1 to 3.0 mg/kg.

The repertoire was sequenced with immunoSEQ multiplex PCR; TCRdb's copy has only in-frame clones and lacks some. The table records fewer than 85,000 clones, about nine tenths of them present only once. Germline loops: CDR1 SNHLY, CDR2 FYNNEI. Trimming removed 5 bases at V and 3 bases at J, with 13 bases between. This CDR3 has 15 amino acids. Anyone with autoimmune disease history or systemic immunosuppression was excluded. In regard to this clone: As yet, its antigen is unknown.

This TCR was sampled from an adult with an advanced solid tumor such as melanoma, head and neck, liver or kidney cancer. V and J are TRBV2 and TRBJ2-2; D is undetermined. Sequenced material: CD4+ or CD8+ T cells sorted from blood, taken in a trial of the OX40 agonist ivuxolimab. DNA of the CDR3: TGTGCCAGCAGTAAATGGGGAATGGACACCGGGGAGCTGTTTTTT. The encoded protein is CASSKWGMDTGELFF.